The entry that follows covers one T cell receptor (beta chain) sequence. Its matching antigen is unknown. These data are taken from a study of shared clonotypes between healthy human individuals. Findings and limits, study-wide: Blood was the sole source, and tissue repertoires probably differ.

Original processing notes: Filtering differed because ImmunoSEQ produced junction-only sequences that carried no quality scores. Measured with immunoSEQ multiplex PCR; TCRdb has only the in-frame clones, and not every one. From that table come the V and J calls and clone size; the DNA was used to work out D and trimming. This table has fewer than 600,000 clones, more than 70% appearing once. Sequenced sample: PBMCs. The TCR originated in a middle-aged woman in good health. Some clones in this sample may be carry-over from other donors' samples.

The CDR3 region has the DNA TGTGCCAGCTCACCAGGGAGGGGGCTCAATGAGCAGTTCTTC. Translating gives CASSPGRGLNEQFF. The chain couples TRBV18 to TRBJ2-1, with D tentatively TRBD1 or TRBD2 (7 bases each). CDR1 is KGHSH and CDR2 is LQKENI in the germline V gene. Trimming removed 2 bases from V and 6 bases from J, with 11 bases in between. The CDR3 loop spans 14 amino acids.